The TCR beta chain described here comes from a study of OX40 agonist ivuxolimab in advanced cancers. This CDR3 spans 18 amino acids. Looked up from germline, CDR1 is SGHAT and CDR2 is FQNNGV. V lost 0 bases, J lost 0 bases, and 7 bases stayed unmatched. Profiled with immunoSEQ multiplex PCR; TCRdb holds only in-frame clones, not every one. The profile shows some 31,000 clones, around four fifths of them singletons. The V gene is TRBV11-2, the J gene TRBJ2-3; 9 nucleotides line up with TRBD2. The sequence came from an adult with an advanced solid tumor such as melanoma, head and neck, liver or kidney cancer. This specimen was CD4+ or CD8+ T cells sorted from blood, taken in a trial of the OX40 agonist ivuxolimab. This CDR3 is CASSLEISGGPSTDTQYF. The CDR3 DNA sequence: TGTGCCAGCAGCTTAGAAATCAGCGGGGGGCCCAGCACAGATACGCAGTATTTT.